This T cell receptor beta chain comes out of a study of Tregs in tolerant kidney transplant recipients. As concerns this clone: Antigen: not known.

Germline V CDR1 and CDR2: LGHNA, YNFKEQ. Losses at the gene ends were 2 bases for V and 4 bases for J; bases not matched to a gene: 4. The CDR3 loop spans 14 amino acids. Profiling relied on immunoSEQ multiplex PCR, and the TCRdb table lists in-frame clones only, not all of them. This table has about 240,000 clones, approximately 83% appearing once. Study-wide results and caveats: The small number of patients limits these findings pending further validation.

Sequenced: CD4+ T cells from blood. J is TRBJ2-7 and V is TRBV4-2, with TRBD1 matching 8 bases. This TCR was sampled from a human donor in good health. CDR3: CASSQSGQGYEQYF. The CDR3 DNA reads TGTGCCAGCAGCCAATCCGGACAGGGTTACGAGCAGTACTTC.